Reported below is one T cell receptor (beta chain). This clonotype has ten or more counts. Its binding antigen is unknown. Within one base of it there is no much larger clone, and no base qualities were kept. TCR libraries were constructed from roughly 400 ng RNA using the Immunoverse kit, and molecular barcoded adaptors covering alpha/delta and beta/gamma chains were employed. TCR library preparation used the same RNA that was used for transcriptome sequencing. Sequencing of the TCR libraries was done on an Illumina HiSeq 4000 with 2 x 150 cycles. The authors processed their data as follows. MiXCR aligned TCR reads to human V, D, J and C references and assembled the aligned reads into CDR3 clonotypes, with quality filtering and error correction included. Clonotype counts and gene usage diversity were analyzed with the tcR package in R. For inspection of raw mapping reads, RNA-seq reads were mapped by STAR aligner version 2.5.3a onto GRCh37 of the human genome. IR-seq fastq files were randomly downsampled with Seqtk 1.3 to test the effect of sequencing depth on detected clonotypes. TCRdb applied fastp at Q25 and MiXCR to the public reads, then kept only in-frame beta chains. A single entry per CDR3 protein holds the most common genes and DNA from its merged rows. These V and J calls derive from TCRdb rather than the authors' analysis. The sample yields under 40,000 distinct CDR3 sequences; around 15% were counted once. Together, the top ten hold roughly 18% of the sample.

The sample originates from a study of read filtering for tumor transcriptome and immune sequencing (dated by TCRdb to the early 2020s). At the level of the whole study: The cohort had fewer than 20 male and some 15 female patients with a mean age of roughly 66 years, ranging from roughly 40 to 90. By revised international staging, roughly 8 patients were R-ISS I, under 20 were R-ISS II and about seven were R-ISS III. After DNase treatment, whole-transcriptome libraries were prepared with the TruSeq RNA Access Library Prep Kit. Per sample, about 4.05 to 11 million TCR-region mapped reads were obtained with IR-seq, compared with only roughly 80 to 1273 with RNA-seq. The study compared TCR repertoires from targeted immune repertoire sequencing and bulk whole-transcriptome sequencing run on the same bone marrow samples. A main aim was a read-filtering strategy for immune repertoire data, specifically whether clonotypes supported by a single read should be removed.

Bone marrow was sampled from every patient at the time of active disease. Ficoll-Hypaque density gradient centrifugation was used to isolate bone marrow mononuclear cells. CD138-negative cells were obtained by negative selection after labeling with CD138 magnetic microbeads on a MACS separator, removing myeloma plasma cells. Purity of the isolated cells was checked by flow cytometry on an Attune NxT using CD138 antibodies. TRIzol reagent was used to extract total RNA, and a NanoDrop spectrophotometer was used to quantify the extracted RNA. Paired RNA-seq and IR-seq were performed on the CD138-negative bone marrow sample of each patient. Points the paper makes about the study in general: IR-seq captured clonotypes at much higher depth and more reliably than RNA-seq, and smaller IR-seq throughput sufficed to identify most shared clonotypes. Single-read clonotypes made up 80% to 90% of clonotypes but only roughly 3.5% of total reads in IR-seq, compared with 65% to 75% of clonotypes and 35% to 45% of reads in RNA-seq. Rather than purified T cells, the sorted CD138-negative fraction was a mixed bone marrow immune population. The correlation between IR-seq and RNA-seq shared clonotype proportions rose when single-read clonotypes were removed.

Taken from cysteine to phenylalanine, the CDR3 has 15 residues. Left in the record is the CDR3 DNA by itself, 45 bases read in frame from the first base. Trimming takes 4 bases from V and 4 bases from J, and the germline ends sit 12 bases apart. CDR1 and CDR2, per the germline V gene, are KGHDR and SFDVKD. What was sequenced was a population of CD138-negative cells sorted from bone marrow. This specimen's cell subset or site label, interpreted: bone marrow mononuclear cells depleted of CD138+ plasma/myeloma cells by negative magnetic selection. The clonotype was recovered from a donor aged 40 or older with multiple myeloma. This sequence uses TRBV24-1 and TRBJ2-2, with no D gene named confidently. The CDR3 corresponds to CATSDLVTATGELFF. In nucleotide form, the sequence is TGTGCCACCAGTGACCTCGTTACAGCCACCGGGGAGCTGTTTTTT.